What follows are 20 T cell receptor beta chains derived from one specimen sequenced in a study of tumor-infiltrating lymphocytes in localized non-small cell lung cancer. Sequencing used immunoSEQ multiplex PCR; TCRdb keeps in-frame clones, though not all of them. The sample has about 5,500 clones; 65% to 85% are singletons. The sequencing input was lung tumor tissue. Receptors originate from a human donor with non-small cell lung cancer.

This clone was seen more than once but under ten times. The chain joins TRBV6-6 to TRBJ2-4; 8 bases are shared with TRBD1. J lost 0 bases, V lost 6 bases, and 7 bases had no gene match. The germline CDR1 and CDR2 sequences are MNHNY and SVGAGI (reference sequence). The CDR3 has 16 amino acids. The CDR3: CASSGGQAIAKNIQYF. The CDR3 coding sequence is TGTGCCAGCAGCGGGGGACAGGCCATAGCCAAAAACATTCAGTACTTC.

The chain carries TRBV27 and TRBJ1-2; D not certain. CDR3 length: 11 amino acids. Trimming cost V 4 bases and J 5 bases, with 5 bases left between them. Per germline, CDR1 MNHEY and CDR2 SMNVEV (reference sequence). CDR3 nucleotide sequence: TGTGCCAGCAGTTCAGGTTATGGCTACACCTTC. Encoded protein: CASSSGYGYTF.

This chain links TRBV2 with TRBJ2-5, with D uncertain. Germline V gene lookup returns CDR1 SNHLY and CDR2 FYNNEI. Trimming took 4 bases from V and 2 from J, leaving 11 bases between them. The CDR3 consists of 14 residues. This CDR3 is CASSVRSPQETQYF. The DNA of the CDR3 is TGTGCCAGCAGTGTCAGGAGCCCTCAAGAGACCCAGTACTTC.

The genes are TRBV19 and TRBJ1-5, with D perhaps TRBD1 (5 bases). This CDR3 contains 14 residues. Between the trimmed V and J ends, which lost 10 bases and 3 bases, there was a span of 16 bases. Germline CDR1 LNHDA, CDR2 SQIVND (reference sequence). CDR3 DNA: TGTGCCACCTGTCCTGGGACCTTCAATCAGCCCCAGCATTTT. Protein sequence: CATCPGTFNQPQHF.

V and J are TRBV4-1 and TRBJ1-1, with D possibly matching TRBD1 (6 bases). The length of the CDR3 is 15 residues. Germline CDR1 reads MGHRA; CDR2 reads YSYEKL. V was trimmed by 4 bases and J by 6 bases, leaving 18 bases between them. The CDR3 DNA reads TGCGCCAGCAGCCCTAGAGCTACAGGGCCATCTGAAGCTTTCTTT. It codes for CASSPRATGPSEAFF.

The V and J genes are TRBV10-1 and TRBJ2-2; D gene ambiguous. The CDR3 sequence is 15 residues long. Per the germline V gene, CDR1 is WNHNN and CDR2 is SYGVQD (reference sequence). V dropped 8 bases and J dropped 2 bases, with 15 bases sitting between them. The CDR3 DNA is TGCGCCAGCTCAACGGGCTCCAGAAACACCGGGGAGCTGTTTTTT. It yields the protein CASSTGSRNTGELFF.

The chain uses TRBV7-8 and TRBJ2-1, with D perhaps TRBD1 or TRBD2 (6 bases each). The CDR3 length is 16 residues. V was shortened by 5 bases and J by 7 bases, with 21 bases between the two germline ends. Germline V gives CDR1 SGHVS, CDR2 FQNEAQ. The CDR3: CASSPLVDTGRNEQFF. The DNA for the CDR3 is TGTGCCAGCAGCCCCCTCGTCGATACAGGGAGGAATGAGCAGTTCTTC.

This clone occurred a few times. J is TRBJ2-7 and V is TRBV28; 11 bases are shared with TRBD2. V shed 5 bases, J shed 5 bases, and the junction held 11 bases outside the gene matches. In germline, CDR1 is MDHEN, CDR2 SYDVKM. CDR3 size: 16 residues. CDR3 loop: CASSPGELAGANEQYF. CDR3 DNA sequence: TGTGCCAGCAGTCCAGGGGAACTAGCGGGAGCGAACGAGCAGTACTTC.

This chain links TRBV2 with TRBJ1-3; 7 bases are shared with TRBD1. V gave up 5 bases and J gave up 3 bases; unmatched junction bases: 7. Looked up from germline, CDR1 is SNHLY and CDR2 is FYNNEI. There are 15 residues in the CDR3. CDR3 in DNA: TGTGCCAGCAGTTTCCAGGGGGGACGTGGAAACACCATATATTTT. Translated, it gives CASSFQGGRGNTIYF.

This clone was picked up a small number of times. Here the CDR3 DNA reads TGCGCCAGCAGCTTGGGCCAGGGGGCATATCAGCCCCAGCATTTT. It codes for CASSLGQGAYQPQHF. The chain employs TRBV5-1 and TRBJ1-5; 8 nucleotides line up with TRBD1. Germline loops: CDR1 SGHRS, CDR2 YFSETQ. With 0 bases clipped from V and 5 bases from J, the junction kept 4 bases outside the gene matches. The CDR3 is made up of 15 amino acids.

The rearrangement links TRBV7-9 to TRBJ2-3; TRBD2 aligns across 10 bases. This CDR3 region has 16 residues. Germline CDR1 SEHNR, CDR2 FQNEAQ (reference sequence). V dropped 5 bases and J dropped 1; count of bases not matched to a gene: 6. The DNA for the CDR3 is TGTGCCAGCAGCACGACCCTAGCGGGGGGCACAGATACGCAGTATTTT. As protein: CASSTTLAGGTDTQYF.

The chain links TRBV7-9 to TRBJ2-3, with D tentatively TRBD2 (5 bases). The germline gives CDR1 SEHNR, CDR2 FQNEAQ (reference sequence). The CDR3 covers 14 residues. V lost 2 bases and J 4 bases, leaving 10 bases between the germline ends. CDR3 amino acids: CASSLFLASDTQYF. The CDR3 DNA is TGTGCCAGCAGCTTATTCCTAGCCTCAGATACGCAGTATTTT.

The chain recombines TRBV5-1 with TRBJ1-1, with D possibly TRBD1 on 5 matching bases. V was cut by 0 bases and J by 4 bases, with 16 bases left in between. The CDR3 has 16 residues. The V gene's germline CDR1 is SGHRS and CDR2 YFSETQ. This CDR3 is CASSLEQQARSTEAFF. CDR3 DNA: TGCGCCAGCAGCTTGGAACAACAGGCTCGAAGCACTGAAGCTTTCTTT.

CDR3 sequence: CASSHTGGDSYEQYF. The CDR3 DNA is TGTGCCAGCTCCCACACAGGGGGCGATTCATACGAGCAGTACTTC. The chain couples TRBV18 to TRBJ2-7; 9 bases map to TRBD1. Losses at the gene ends were 6 bases for V and 4 bases for J; bases not matched to a gene: 10. CDR3 length: 15 amino acids. Germline CDR1 and CDR2: KGHSH and LQKENI.

This clone has just a few counts. This chain joins TRBV10-3 and TRBJ1-5, with 8 nucleotides matching TRBD1. The J segment lost 0 bases and the V segment lost 7 bases, leaving 2 bases of the junction unmatched. The CDR3 runs to 14 residues. Germline CDR1 reads ENHRY; CDR2 reads SYGVKD. CDR3 residues: CAIKGQGSNQPQHF. DNA of the CDR3: TGTGCCATCAAAGGACAGGGTAGCAATCAGCCCCAGCATTTT.

The rearrangement links TRBV6-5 to TRBJ1-4; D is uncertain. This CDR3 contains 15 residues. CDR1 is MNHEY and CDR2 is SVGAGI in the germline V gene. Trimming stripped 2 bases from V and 0 bases from J, with 7 bases between. The CDR3: CASSYVGTTNEKLFF. For the CDR3, the DNA is TGTGCCAGCAGTTACGTCGGAACAACTAATGAAAAACTGTTTTTT.

This clone occurred a few times. Here the CDR3 reads CASSRQGANIQYF. CDR3 DNA: TGTGCCAGCAGCCGGCAGGGGGCGAACATTCAGTACTTC. This chain links TRBV7-2 with TRBJ2-4; TRBD1 matches 8 bases. The CDR3 loop spans 13 amino acids. Trimming at V came to 5 bases and at J to 7 bases, leaving 4 bases not matched to a gene. Germline V gene sequence: CDR1 SGHTA, CDR2 FQGNSA.

The rearrangement uses TRBV28 and TRBJ2-3, with 7 positions matching TRBD2. The ends lost 3 bases at V and 4 bases at J; junction bases unmatched: 16. The CDR3 consists of 18 residues. The germline V gene has CDR1 MDHEN and CDR2 SYDVKM. DNA for the CDR3: TGTGCCAGCAGTTTCCCAGGAGGGAGGGATCTATTCGCAGATACGCAGTATTTT. Translation gives CASSFPGGRDLFADTQYF.

The chain uses TRBV7-2 and TRBJ2-3, with D possibly being TRBD2 (5 bases). The CDR3 totals 15 residues. Per germline, CDR1 SGHTA and CDR2 FQGNSA. V lost 4 bases to trimming and J lost 6 bases, with 17 bases between them. In nucleotides, the CDR3 is TGTGCCAGCAGCTCCCAGGTGGGTCGCGGGGATACGCAGTATTTT. This codes for CASSSQVGRGDTQYF.

This rearrangement joins TRBV28 to TRBJ1-2; no clear D. CDR1 MDHEN and CDR2 SYDVKM come from the germline V gene. Deletions cut 7 bases from V and 4 bases from J, with 22 bases between. The CDR3 has 16 amino acids. The CDR3, as DNA: TGTGCCAGCACCTCCCCTCCAGGTTCCGGCGGCTATGGCTACACCTTC. Its translation is CASTSPPGSGGYGYTF.